This is a list of T cell receptor beta chains from one sample in a study of T cell changes during pregnancy in multiple sclerosis. Here immunoSEQ multiplex PCR was the method, and the copy in TCRdb shows in-frame clones only, minus some. The table lists tens of thousands of clones, roughly 92% of them singletons, with more than 0.7% in the top ten. Source: CD4+ T cells from peripheral blood mononuclear cells, taken in the second trimester of pregnancy. Receptors originate from a female donor in good health, enrolled as a control in a pregnancy study. Each CDR3 is given with its conserved first and last residue. Fields, in order: D gene, V gene, clone size, J gene, CDR3 protein, CDR3 DNA. D genes are given only for firm matches. Size values are once, few and many counts, or a class for expanded clones, and some rows have none.

d_gene: TRBD1
v_gene: TRBV11-2
abundance: NA
j_gene: TRBJ2-5
CDR3aa: CASSPAMGRQGSGETQYF
CDR3nt: TGTGCCAGCAGCCCCGCGATGGGTCGACAGGGCAGCGGAGAGACCCAGTACTTC

d_gene: NA
v_gene: TRBV7-8
abundance: NA
j_gene: TRBJ2-3
CDR3aa: CASSLARVSTDTQYF
CDR3nt: TGTGCCAGCAGCTTAGCTCGGGTTAGCACAGATACGCAGTATTTT

d_gene: NA
v_gene: TRBV5-1
abundance: NA
j_gene: TRBJ1-3
CDR3aa: CASSPVPSSGNTIYF
CDR3nt: TGCGCCAGCAGTCCTGTACCGAGCTCTGGAAACACCATATATTTT

d_gene: TRBD2
v_gene: TRBV7-8
abundance: NA
j_gene: TRBJ2-1
CDR3aa: CASSLDLAVYNEQFF
CDR3nt: TGTGCCAGCAGCTTAGACCTAGCGGTCTACAATGAGCAGTTCTTC

d_gene: NA
v_gene: TRBV11-3
abundance: NA
j_gene: TRBJ2-1
CDR3aa: CASSLSGSNNEQFF
CDR3nt: TGTGCCAGCAGCTTAAGCGGCAGCAACAATGAGCAGTTCTTC

d_gene: TRBD2
v_gene: TRBV28
abundance: NA
j_gene: TRBJ2-1
CDR3aa: CASSPGGDRDEQFF
CDR3nt: TGTGCCAGCAGTCCCGGGGGGGATAGGGATGAGCAGTTCTTC

d_gene: NA
v_gene: TRBV18
abundance: NA
j_gene: TRBJ2-2
CDR3aa: CASSPAQGNTGELFF
CDR3nt: TGTGCCAGCTCACCAGCACAGGGTAACACCGGGGAGCTGTTTTTT

d_gene: NA
v_gene: TRBV28
abundance: NA
j_gene: TRBJ1-3
CDR3aa: CASSSPSGGGNTIYF
CDR3nt: TGTGCCAGCAGTTCCCCATCGGGTGGGGGAAACACCATATATTTT

d_gene: TRBD2
v_gene: TRBV20-1
abundance: NA
j_gene: TRBJ2-5
CDR3aa: CSAREGLAVNF
CDR3nt: TGCAGTGCTAGAGAAGGACTAGCGGTGAACTTC

d_gene: NA
v_gene: TRBV11-3
abundance: NA
j_gene: TRBJ2-3
CDR3aa: CASSLTPATDTQYF
CDR3nt: TGTGCCAGCAGCTTAACACCCGCAACAGATACGCAGTATTTT

d_gene: TRBD2
v_gene: TRBV9
abundance: NA
j_gene: TRBJ2-1
CDR3aa: CASSVGGRDGEQFF
CDR3nt: TGTGCCAGCAGCGTAGGTGGGAGGGACGGTGAGCAGTTCTTC

d_gene: TRBD2
v_gene: TRBV4-2
abundance: once
j_gene: TRBJ2-3
CDR3aa: CASRTSGTADTQYF
CDR3nt: TGTGCCAGCAGGACAAGCGGGACCGCAGATACGCAGTATTTT

d_gene: TRBD1
v_gene: TRBV2
abundance: NA
j_gene: TRBJ1-2
CDR3aa: CASTGTGVYGYTF
CDR3nt: TGTGCCAGCACCGGGACAGGGGTCTATGGCTACACCTTC